Following are 23 T cell receptor beta chains from one sample sequenced in a study of blood T cell repertoires in COVID-19 (TCRdb year 2020). Libraries were prepared through the immunoSEQ multiplex PCR assay. TCRdb took over this immuneACCESS table, retaining in-frame rearrangements with V and J assigned. Such tables are incomplete; in checked studies, under half of the missing clones stem from an unresolved V gene, and the remainder is unexplained. The sample table records 350,000 to 450,000 clones; 70% to 90% of these occur just once. Approximately 1.3% of the sample is in the top ten clones. The sample taken for sequencing was PBMCs or T cells enriched from blood (not recorded which). Receptors originate from a woman younger than 30 who had been exposed to COVID-19.

The rearrangement links TRBV7-9 to TRBJ2-5; 7 nucleotides match TRBD2. CDR1 SEHNR and CDR2 FQNEAQ come from the germline V gene (reference sequence). V lost 1 base to trimming and J lost 5 bases; unmatched junction nucleotides: 10. CDR3 length: 16 amino acids. CDR3 nucleotide sequence: TGTGCCAGCAGCTTAGTGGGCGGGAGCAGAGAGGAGACCCAGTACTTC. Protein product: CASSLVGGSREETQYF.

The chain couples TRBV28 to TRBJ1-2; no clear D. The CDR3 length is 12 residues. Germline V gene sequence: CDR1 MDHEN, CDR2 SYDVKM. The V and J ends lost 5 bases and 7 bases respectively, with 11 bases between them. Here the CDR3 reads CASSPKPLGYTF. The CDR3 nucleotides are TGTGCCAGCAGTCCCAAGCCCCTTGGCTACACCTTC.

The J gene is TRBJ2-7, the V gene TRBV10-2, with TRBD2 identical over 13 bases. This CDR3 is 15 amino acids long. Germline V gene lookup returns CDR1 WSHSY and CDR2 SAAADI. V lost 6 bases to trimming and J lost 4 bases; unmatched junction nucleotides: 6. The CDR3: CASREGTSGIYEQYF. The CDR3 DNA follows: TGCGCCAGCAGGGAGGGGACTAGCGGGATTTACGAGCAGTACTTC.

The V call is TRBV18, the J call TRBJ2-1, with a weak D call TRBD2 (6 bases). Trimming pared 3 bases from V and 7 bases from J, leaving 19 bases between. Germline CDR1 reads KGHSH; CDR2 reads LQKENI. This CDR3 spans 16 amino acids. CDR3 nucleotides: TGTGCCAGCTCACCCCCTATGGTCGCAGGGAGGAATGAGCAGTTCTTC. Its protein is CASSPPMVAGRNEQFF.

This clone was recorded a few times. This chain uses TRBV7-9 with TRBJ1-4; 9 bases match TRBD1. The CDR3 is 15 amino acids. V was pared by 4 bases and J by 4 bases, with 4 bases of the junction left unmatched. Germline V lookup: CDR1 SEHNR, CDR2 FQNEAQ (reference sequence). This CDR3 reads CASSWTGESNEKLFF. The CDR3 bases are TGTGCCAGCAGCTGGACAGGGGAAAGTAATGAAAAACTGTTTTTT. The whole variable domain, remainder taken from reference TRBV7-9 and TRBJ1-4, is DTGVSQNPRHKITKRGQNVTFRCDPISEHNRLYWYRQTLGQGPEFLTYFQNEAQLEKSRLLSDRFSAERPKGSFSTLEIQRTEQGDSAMYLCASSWTGESNEKLFFGSGTQLSVL.

The sample holds one count of this clone. The rearrangement joins TRBV7-2 to TRBJ2-3; 8 nucleotides agree with TRBD2. The V gene's germline CDR1 is SGHTA and CDR2 FQGNSA. Trimming took 3 bases from V and 5 from J; bases not matched to a gene: 4. There are 14 residues in the CDR3. The CDR3 sequence: CASSFGGAEDTQYF. In nucleotides, the CDR3 is TGTGCCAGCAGCTTCGGGGGGGCTGAAGATACGCAGTATTTT.

This sequence joins TRBV19 and TRBJ2-1; 14 positions agree with TRBD2. V lost 6 bases to trimming and J lost 8 bases; unmatched junction nucleotides: 6. The germline V gene encodes CDR1 LNHDA and CDR2 SQIVND (reference sequence). The CDR3 runs to 15 residues. CDR3 nucleotides: TGTGCCAGTAGCCTGACTAGCGGGGGGGCCTATGAGCAGTTCTTC. Translation gives CASSLTSGGAYEQFF.

A few counts support this clone. The rearrangement joins TRBV7-2 to TRBJ2-3, with unresolved D. Germline assignment: CDR1 SGHTA and CDR2 FQGNSA. Trimming took off 5 bases at V and 2 bases at J, with 5 bases between the two ends. The CDR3 spans 12 residues. CDR3 region: CASSQNTDTQYF. CDR3 sequence (DNA): TGTGCCAGCAGCCAAAACACAGATACGCAGTATTTT. The variable domain in full, completed from reference TRBV7-2 and TRBJ2-3, reads GAGVSQSPSNKVTEKGKDVELRCDPISGHTALYWYRQSLGQGLEFLIYFQGNSAPDKSGLPSDRFSAERTGGSVSTLTIQRTQQEDSAVYLCASSQNTDTQYFGPGTRLTVL.

This chain uses TRBV9 with TRBJ2-1; perhaps TRBD2 as D (7 bases). The germline V and J ends were trimmed by 6 bases and 3 bases, with 16 bases remaining between them. CDR1 is SGDLS and CDR2 is YYNGEE in the germline V gene. CDR3 length: 15 residues. CDR3 region: CASTLGLGGYNEQFF. DNA for the CDR3: TGTGCCAGCACCCTAGGACTAGGGGGCTACAATGAGCAGTTCTTC.

This chain links TRBV7-9 with TRBJ2-7, with 7 bases matching TRBD1. Trimming removed 4 bases from V and 4 bases from J; junction bases left unmatched: 10. Germline-derived CDR1 and CDR2 are SEHNR and FQNEAQ (reference sequence). The CDR3 extends over 15 amino acids. The CDR3 bases are TGTGCCAGCAGCTCAGGGGGAATCAGAAAGTACGAGCAGTACTTC. Its protein is CASSSGGIRKYEQYF. The complete variable domain, with remaining parts taken from reference TRBV7-9 and TRBJ2-7, reads DTGVSQNPRHKITKRGQNVTFRCDPISEHNRLYWYRQTLGQGPEFLTYFQNEAQLEKSRLLSDRFSAERPKGSFSTLEIQRTEQGDSAMYLCASSSGGIRKYEQYFGPGTRLTVT.

This chain joins TRBV6-5 and TRBJ1-5, with no clear D. Germline-derived CDR1 and CDR2 are MNHEY and SVGAGI. Trimming cost V 5 bases and J 4 bases, with 9 bases left between them. CDR3 length: 13 residues. In DNA, the CDR3 is TGTGCCAGCAGTATTGAGAGTAATCAGCCCCAGCATTTT. The encoded protein is CASSIESNQPQHF.

This chain links TRBV28 with TRBJ2-1; D remains unclear. The CDR3 length is 10 residues. V lost 8 bases to trimming and J lost 8 bases, with 7 bases between them. Germline V gene sequence: CDR1 MDHEN, CDR2 SYDVKM. CDR3 in amino acids: CASGFYEQFF. The CDR3 DNA sequence: TGTGCCAGCGGCTTCTATGAGCAGTTCTTC.

As regards this clone: The same CDR3 also results from other DNA sequences found in this sample. The V gene is TRBV6-5, the J gene TRBJ2-7; 10 bases fit TRBD1. J lost 1 base, V lost 0 bases, and 0 bases had no gene match. This CDR3 has 15 residues. Germline CDR1 and CDR2: MNHEY and SVGAGI. CDR3 sequence reads: CASSYSGQGSYEQYF. The DNA for the CDR3 is TGTGCCAGCAGTTACTCGGGACAGGGGTCCTACGAGCAGTACTTC.

The chain carries TRBV7-8 and TRBJ1-1; D perhaps matches TRBD1 (5 bases). The V end was cut by 2 bases, the J end by 3 bases, with 13 bases between. CDR3 size: 15 residues. Germline CDR1 reads SGHVS; CDR2 reads FQNEAQ. In DNA, the CDR3 is TGTGCCAGCAGCTTAAAGACAGTCCGGGACACTGAAGCTTTCTTT. Encoded protein: CASSLKTVRDTEAFF.

J is TRBJ2-3 and V is TRBV6-6, with 11 bases aligning to TRBD1. The CDR3 runs to 16 residues. Germline V gene data show CDR1 as MNHNY and CDR2 as SVGAGI (reference sequence). Trimming cost V 8 bases and J 4 bases; bases outside gene matches: 11. The CDR3 loop reads CASLRSGQGAPDTQYF. CDR3 nucleotides: TGTGCCAGCTTGAGGTCAGGACAGGGGGCCCCAGATACGCAGTATTTT.

The chain combines TRBV3-1 (or the pseudogene TRBV3-2) with TRBJ2-5; 14 nucleotides agree with TRBD2. The CDR3 has 15 residues. Germline V gene data show CDR1 as LGHDT and CDR2 as YNNKEL (reference sequence). V gave up 6 bases and J gave up 7 bases; unmatched junction bases: 7. The CDR3 region has the DNA TGTGCCAGCAGACGGACTAGCGGGGGGAGAGGGACCCAGTACTTC. Amino acid sequence: CASRRTSGGRGTQYF.

The chain combines TRBV7-2 with TRBJ1-6; TRBD1 matches at 8 bases. V lost 7 bases and J lost 10; bases outside the gene matches: 9. CDR3 length: 14 residues. Germline CDR1 reads SGHTA; CDR2 reads FQGNSA. CDR3 DNA: TGTGCCAGCATCGTCGACAGGGGCGGGTCACCCCTCCACTTT. It translates to CASIVDRGGSPLHF.

This clone was seen a single time. This chain uses TRBV6-5 with TRBJ2-7; the D gene is possibly TRBD1 (5 bases). Germline CDR1 is MNHEY and CDR2 is SVGAGI. This CDR3 has 13 residues. V shed 10 bases and J shed 3 bases, with 16 bases lying between them. DNA of the CDR3: TGTGCCACCCAGCTCCAGGGTTACTACGAGCAGTACTTC. This gives the protein CATQLQGYYEQYF.

This chain connects TRBV3-1 (or the pseudogene TRBV3-2) to TRBJ1-6; weak D call: TRBD1 (6 bases). V dropped 0 bases and J dropped 9 bases, with 12 bases sitting between them. Germline V lookup: CDR1 LGHDT, CDR2 YNNKEL (reference sequence). The CDR3 is 15 amino acids. Here the CDR3 reads CASSQDSQGGSPLHF. The CDR3 coding sequence is TGTGCCAGCAGCCAAGATTCACAGGGTGGTTCACCCCTCCACTTT.

The chain has TRBV24-1 and TRBJ2-3; TRBD1 agrees at 9 bases. The V segment lost 3 bases and the J segment 4 bases; nucleotides outside the gene matches: 10. Germline lookup yields CDR1 KGHDR and CDR2 SFDVKD. CDR3 length equals 17 residues. CDR3 in DNA: TGTGCCACCAGTGATCCGCCGGGACAGGGATCTGCAGATACGCAGTATTTT. Its translation: CATSDPPGQGSADTQYF.

This clone was picked up a small number of times. The rearrangement joins TRBV4-1 to TRBJ2-7; 7 nucleotides align to TRBD2. V trimming: 1 base; J trimming: 4 bases; junction bases outside the gene matches: 4. The CDR3 has 14 residues. Germline V gives CDR1 MGHRA, CDR2 YSYEKL. The CDR3 region has the DNA TGCGCCAGCAGCCAAGTCACTAGCGAGTACGAGCAGTACTTC. Translation gives CASSQVTSEYEQYF.

The V gene is TRBV19, the J gene TRBJ2-4, with D possibly being TRBD1 (6 bases). V shed 6 bases and J shed 1 base, with 7 bases lying between them. This CDR3 contains 13 residues. Germline V gives CDR1 LNHDA, CDR2 SQIVND (reference sequence). CDR3 region: CASSDRAKNIQYF. CDR3 in DNA: TGTGCCAGTAGCGACAGGGCCAAAAACATTCAGTACTTC.

The CDR3 nucleotides are TGTGCCAGCAGTGGCGGGACCGCCGGGACCGGGGAGCTGTTTTTT. It codes for CASSGGTAGTGELFF. This chain connects TRBV27 to TRBJ2-2; maybe TRBD2 (6 bases). CDR1 MNHEY and CDR2 SMNVEV come from the germline V gene (reference sequence). This CDR3 has 15 amino acids. The ends were cut back, 5 bases at V and 5 bases at J, with 15 bases in the middle.